Described below is a single T cell receptor beta chain sequence and its context. The V and J ends lost 0 bases and 10 bases respectively, with 12 bases between them. The CDR3 spans 13 residues. Germline V lookup: CDR1 MGHRA, CDR2 YSYEKL. The data belong to a study of CD8+ T cells in alopecia areata. Extracted from the samples, RNA was reverse transcribed into cDNA to serve as the sequencing template. The method was immunoSEQ multiplex PCR; TCRdb's version includes in-frame clones alone and lacks a portion of them. The data hold around 200,000 clones, with about three fifths observed a single time. Stated treatment: oral pan-JAK inhibitor, 5-10 mg twice daily. Lesional scalp tissue (obtained by punch biopsy) and peripheral blood were collected from alopecia areata patients.

This sample comprised CD4+ T cells sorted from blood, obtained at week 4, from a patient treated with tofacitinib. The source is a human donor with alopecia areata. V gene TRBV4-1 combines with J gene TRBJ1-1, with D tentatively TRBD1 (5 bases). The chain's CDR3 is CASSQESGRGAFF. Here the CDR3 DNA reads TGCGCCAGCAGCCAAGAGTCAGGGAGAGGAGCTTTCTTT.